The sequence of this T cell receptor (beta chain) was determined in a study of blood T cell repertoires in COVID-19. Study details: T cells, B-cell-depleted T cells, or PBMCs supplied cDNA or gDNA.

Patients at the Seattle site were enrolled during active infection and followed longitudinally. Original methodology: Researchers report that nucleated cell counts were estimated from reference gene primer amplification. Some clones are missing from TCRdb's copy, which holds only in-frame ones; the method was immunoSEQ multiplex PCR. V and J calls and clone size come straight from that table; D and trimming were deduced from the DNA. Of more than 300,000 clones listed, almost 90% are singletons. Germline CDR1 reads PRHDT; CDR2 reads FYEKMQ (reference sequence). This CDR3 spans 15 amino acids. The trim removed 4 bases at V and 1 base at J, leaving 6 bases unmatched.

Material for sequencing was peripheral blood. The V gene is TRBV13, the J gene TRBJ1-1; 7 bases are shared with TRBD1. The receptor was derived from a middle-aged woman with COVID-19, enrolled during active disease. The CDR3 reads CASSYLDRANTEAFF. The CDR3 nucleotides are TGTGCCAGCAGCTACCTTGACAGGGCGAACACTGAAGCTTTCTTT.